Listed below are T cell receptor beta chains from one sample, sequenced in a study of blood T cells in healthy people across ages. TCRdb analysed the 5' RACE reads with MiXCR anew, one entry per CDR3 protein. The profile shows roughly 720,000 distinct CDR3 sequences, less than 70% of them singletons. The sequenced material came from blood. These receptors originate from an elderly man in good health. Both conserved end residues are part of each CDR3. Fields, in order: D gene, CDR3 length, J gene, V gene, clone size, CDR3 protein, CDR3 DNA. The D gene is left open where the match is weak. Expanded clones get a size class; other rows say once, few or many, or leave the size out.

>NA|17|TRBJ2-3|TRBV27|NA
CASSLSSAGPSTDTQYF
TGTGCCAGCAGTTTATCGTCGGCAGGCCCTAGCACAGATACGCAGTATTTT
>NA|17|TRBJ2-1|TRBV21-1|NA
CASSKVSAGNSYNEQFF
TGTGCCAGCAGCAAAGTGAGCGCGGGGAACTCCTACAATGAGCAGTTCTTC
>TRBD2|15|TRBJ2-7|TRBV20-1|few
CSASDRTSGGYEQYF
TGCAGTGCTAGTGACCGGACTAGCGGCGGGTACGAGCAGTACTTC
>TRBD1|15|TRBJ2-4|TRBV18|NA
CASSPGGAGGNIQYF
TGTGCCAGCTCACCAGGCGGGGCAGGGGGCAACATTCAGTACTTC
>TRBD2|12|TRBJ2-3|TRBV6-6|few
CATQREGRYAYF
TGTGCCACCCAGCGGGAGGGCAGATACGCGTATTTT
>NA|13|TRBJ1-1|TRBV28|once
CASSPSKNTEAFF
TGTGCCAGCAGTCCCTCGAAGAACACTGAAGCTTTCTTT
>TRBD2|15|TRBJ2-5|TRBV5-1|NA
CASSLGRTSAGKQYF
TGCGCCAGCAGCTTGGGAAGGACTAGCGCCGGGAAGCAGTACTTC
>NA|16|TRBJ1-6|TRBV21-1|NA
CASILWSGQEDSPLHF
TGTGCCAGCATCCTGTGGTCCGGGCAGGAGGATTCACCCCTCCACTTT
>NA|14|TRBJ2-3|TRBV18|NA
CASSPLGTEDTQYF
TGTGCCAGCTCACCTTTGGGGACCGAAGATACGCAGTATTTT
>NA|15|TRBJ2-7|TRBV9|few
CASSVGVGSSYEQYF
TGTGCCAGCAGCGTAGGGGTAGGGAGCTCCTACGAGCAGTACTTC
>TRBD2|15|TRBJ2-1|TRBV12-3/TRBV12-4|NA
CASSIAGASYNEQFF
TGTGCCAGCAGTATAGCGGGAGCGTCCTACAATGAGCAGTTCTTC
>NA|14|TRBJ2-5|TRBV28|NA
CATDPGVPQETQYF
TGTGCGACGGACCCCGGGGTTCCCCAAGAGACCCAGTACTTC
>TRBD1|11|TRBJ1-2|TRBV20-1|NA
CSAGQESGYTF
TGCAGTGCTGGACAGGAATCTGGCTACACCTTC
>NA|14|TRBJ1-5|TRBV19|NA
CASSIPGSAQPQHF
TGTGCCAGTAGTATTCCGGGGTCCGCTCAGCCCCAGCATTTT
>NA|17|TRBJ2-1|TRBV5-1|few
CASSYLGASPPHNEQFF
TGCGCCAGCAGCTACCTGGGGGCTAGCCCCCCCCACAATGAGCAGTTCTTC
>TRBD2|15|TRBJ2-7|TRBV10-3|NA
CAIRQGLAGAYEQYF
TGTGCCATCAGGCAGGGACTAGCGGGGGCCTACGAGCAGTACTTC
>NA|13|TRBJ1-5|TRBV2|NA
CASNAEADQPQHF
TGTGCCAGCAACGCGGAGGCGGATCAGCCCCAGCATTTT
>NA|15|TRBJ2-1|TRBV7-9|few
CASSLALTGVNEQFF
TGTGCCAGCAGCTTAGCCTTAACTGGGGTCAATGAGCAGTTCTTC
>NA|18|TRBJ2-1|TRBV24-1|few
CATSDLKRGEAPLQEQFF
TGTGCCACCAGTGATTTGAAGAGGGGGGAGGCCCCCCTACAGGAGCAGTTCTTC
>TRBD2|16|TRBJ2-1|TRBV10-3|few
CAISGPAGGSYNEQFF
TGTGCCATCAGTGGACCAGCGGGAGGCTCCTACAATGAGCAGTTCTTC
>TRBD1|14|TRBJ1-6|TRBV9|few
CASSARDSNSPLHF
TGTGCCAGCAGCGCGAGGGACAGTAATTCACCCCTCCACTTT
>NA|15|TRBJ2-7|TRBV24-1|NA
CATSSTGGSYNEQYF
TGTGCCACCAGCTCGACAGGAGGTTCCTACAATGAGCAGTACTTC
>NA|12|TRBJ1-1|TRBV13|NA
CASSLEGQSAFF
TGTGCCAGCAGCTTAGAGGGCCAGTCAGCTTTCTTT
>NA|16|TRBJ1-1|TRBV3-1|once
CASSQTTGRGNTEAFF
TGTGCCAGCAGCCAAACCACAGGGAGGGGGAACACTGAAGCTTTCTTT
>NA|14|TRBJ2-5|TRBV6-2/TRBV6-3|NA
CASSPRGRGETQYF
TGTGCCAGCAGTCCTCGGGGAAGGGGGGAGACCCAGTACTTC
>TRBD2|15|TRBJ2-1|TRBV3-1|NA
CASSRVAGGQETQFF
TGTGCCAGCAGCCGAGTAGCGGGAGGCCAAGAGACCCAGTTCTTC
>TRBD2|17|TRBJ2-3|TRBV10-3|NA
CAISESTGAGTTDTQYF
TGTGCCATCAGTGAGTCGACCGGAGCGGGGACCACAGATACGCAGTATTTT
>NA|15|TRBJ2-3|TRBV5-1|few
CASSFFKPSADTQYF
TGCGCCAGCAGCTTCTTCAAACCCAGCGCAGATACGCAGTATTTT
>NA|17|TRBJ1-5|TRBV7-2|NA
CASSLEPGPYSNQPQHF
TGTGCCAGCAGCTTAGAACCGGGACCTTATAGCAATCAGCCCCAGCATTTT
>NA|14|TRBJ2-7|TRBV7-8|NA
CASSLGDREFEQYF
TGTGCCAGCAGCTTAGGGGATCGGGAGTTCGAGCAGTACTTC
>TRBD1|16|TRBJ2-7|TRBV4-1|few
CASSQASGTVSYEQYF
TGCGCCAGCAGCCAAGCCTCCGGGACAGTCTCCTACGAGCAGTACTTC
>NA|15|TRBJ2-4|TRBV29-1|few
CSVGAGGTAKNIQYF
TGCAGCGTCGGCGCGGGCGGGACCGCCAAAAACATTCAGTACTTC
>NA|16|TRBJ2-3|TRBV12-3/TRBV12-4|NA
CASTDDDTVKHRYAYF
TGTGCCAGCACCGACGACGACACCGTAAAGCACAGATACGCGTATTTT
>TRBD1|13|TRBJ2-3|TRBV7-2|NA
CASSSFRGSDAYF
TGTGCCAGCAGTTCCTTCAGGGGGTCAGACGCGTATTTT
>NA|15|TRBJ1-2|TRBV24-1|NA
CATSDPLGQPHGYTF
TGTGCCACCAGTGATCCTCTGGGGCAGCCCCATGGCTACACCTTC
>NA|14|TRBJ1-4|TRBV7-2|NA
CASRIQGGSEKLFF
TGTGCCAGCAGGATACAGGGCGGGAGTGAAAAACTGTTTTTT
>NA|15|TRBJ2-5|TRBV7-2|NA
CASSLGGQRQETQYF
TGTGCCAGCAGCTTAGGCGGCCAGCGGCAAGAGACCCAGTACTTC
>NA|13|TRBJ2-7|TRBV3-1|NA
CVSSQAAAYEQYF
TGTGTCAGCAGCCAAGCGGCAGCCTACGAGCAGTACTTC
>TRBD2|16|TRBJ2-5|TRBV5-1|NA
CASSFQTSGSQETQYF
TGCGCCAGCAGCTTTCAGACTAGCGGGAGCCAAGAGACCCAGTACTTC
>TRBD1|15|TRBJ2-5|TRBV27|NA
CASRQPGQGAEEQYF
TGTGCCAGCCGTCAACCGGGACAGGGGGCCGAGGAGCAGTACTTC